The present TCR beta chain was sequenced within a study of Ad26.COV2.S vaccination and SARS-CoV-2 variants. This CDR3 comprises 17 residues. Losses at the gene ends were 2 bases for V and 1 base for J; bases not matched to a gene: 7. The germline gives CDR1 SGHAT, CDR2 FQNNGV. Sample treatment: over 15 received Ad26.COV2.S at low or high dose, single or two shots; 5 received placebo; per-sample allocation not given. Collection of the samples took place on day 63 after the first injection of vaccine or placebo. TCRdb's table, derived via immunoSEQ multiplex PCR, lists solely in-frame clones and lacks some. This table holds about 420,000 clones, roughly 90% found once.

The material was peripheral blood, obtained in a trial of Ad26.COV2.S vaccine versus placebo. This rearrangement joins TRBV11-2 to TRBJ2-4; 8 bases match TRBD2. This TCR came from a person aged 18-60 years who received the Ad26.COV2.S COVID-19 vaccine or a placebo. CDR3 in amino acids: CASSLSGGIIAKNIQYF. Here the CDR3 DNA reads TGTGCCAGCAGCTTATCGGGGGGGATTATTGCCAAAAACATTCAGTACTTC.